This TCR beta chain was retrieved from a study of cytomegalovirus exposure and HLA in healthy donors. Across the whole study: Ancestry clustering placed about 86% of roughly 410 genotyped donors in the Caucasian-associated cluster.

With regard to this clone: Its target is unknown.

Donors sampled were nominally healthy, though unrecorded immune exposures were likely. Broader study findings: About 87% or about 30% of the time was how often most TCR beta V segments were productive, according to an earlier analysis.

The CDR3 contains 15 residues. The germline V gene has CDR1 SNHLY and CDR2 FYNNEI. V lost 5 bases to trimming and J lost 7 bases; unmatched junction nucleotides: 8. It was with 60 Vbeta and 13 Jbeta primers that the PCR ran. Clones were sequenced by immunoSEQ multiplex PCR, and TCRdb holds only the in-frame ones, with some missing. The table shows around 180,000 clones, with 70% to 90% occurring only once. The rearrangement links TRBV2 to TRBJ2-2, with TRBD2 identical over 9 bases. This sequence originates from a woman between 18 and 29 years old in good health and CMV-seropositive. Sequencing was performed on PBMCs. The CDR3 loop is CASSQESGGLGELFF. In DNA form, the CDR3 reads TGTGCCAGCAGTCAGGAAAGCGGGGGGCTCGGGGAGCTGTTTTTT.